This T cell receptor beta chain is from a study of human versus mouse CDR3 diversity and MHC coevolution. With 0 bases removed from V and 5 bases from J, the gap between germline ends came to 7 bases. Germline CDR1 LGHNA, CDR2 YNFKEQ. The CDR3 extends over 13 amino acids. The assay was immunoSEQ multiplex PCR, and TCRdb's table has in-frame clones only and misses some. The sample holds 45,000 to 75,000 clones, just under 95% seen once. V usage is TRBV4-2 and J usage is TRBJ1-2; D is unclear. This receptor was taken from a person between 55 and 70 years old in good health. Sequencing was performed on naive CD4+ T cells from blood. Stated subset: CD45RO-negative CD62L-positive naive CD4 T cells. CDR3 residues: CASSQDTDYGYTF. The CDR3 DNA reads TGTGCCAGCAGCCAAGATACAGATTATGGCTACACCTTC.